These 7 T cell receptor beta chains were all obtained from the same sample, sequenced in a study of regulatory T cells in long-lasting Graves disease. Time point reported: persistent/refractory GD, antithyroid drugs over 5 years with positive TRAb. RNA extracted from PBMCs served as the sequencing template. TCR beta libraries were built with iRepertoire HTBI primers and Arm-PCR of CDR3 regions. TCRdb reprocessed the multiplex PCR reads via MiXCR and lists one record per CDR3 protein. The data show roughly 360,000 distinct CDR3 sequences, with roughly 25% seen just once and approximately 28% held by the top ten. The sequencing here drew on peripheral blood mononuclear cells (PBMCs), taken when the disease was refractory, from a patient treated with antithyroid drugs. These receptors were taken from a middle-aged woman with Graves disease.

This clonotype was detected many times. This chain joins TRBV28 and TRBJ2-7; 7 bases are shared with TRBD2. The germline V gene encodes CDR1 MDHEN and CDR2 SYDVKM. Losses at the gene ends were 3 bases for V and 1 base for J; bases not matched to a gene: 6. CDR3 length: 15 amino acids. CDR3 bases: TGTGCCAGCAGTTTCCCTACTAGCGCTTCCTACGAGCAGTACTTC. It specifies CASSFPTSASYEQYF. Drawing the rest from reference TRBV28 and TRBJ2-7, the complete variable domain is DVKVTQSSRYLVKRTGEKVFLECVQDMDHENMFWYRQDPGLGLRLIYFSYDVKMKEKGDIPEGYSVSREKKERFSLILESASTNQTSMYLCASSFPTSASYEQYFGPGTRLTVT.

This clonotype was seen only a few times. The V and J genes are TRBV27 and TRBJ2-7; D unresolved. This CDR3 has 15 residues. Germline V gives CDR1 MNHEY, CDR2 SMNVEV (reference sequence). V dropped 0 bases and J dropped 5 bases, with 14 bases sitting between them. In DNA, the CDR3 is TGTGCCAGCAGTTTATCCGCCGAAGCCACGAACGAGCAGTACTTC. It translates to CASSLSAEATNEQYF.

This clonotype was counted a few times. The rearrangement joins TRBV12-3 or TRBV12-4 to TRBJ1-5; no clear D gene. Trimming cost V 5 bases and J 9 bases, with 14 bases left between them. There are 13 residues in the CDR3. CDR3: CASSRGLIWPQHF. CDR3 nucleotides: TGTGCCAGCAGTCGGGGTCTTATATGGCCCCAGCATTTT.

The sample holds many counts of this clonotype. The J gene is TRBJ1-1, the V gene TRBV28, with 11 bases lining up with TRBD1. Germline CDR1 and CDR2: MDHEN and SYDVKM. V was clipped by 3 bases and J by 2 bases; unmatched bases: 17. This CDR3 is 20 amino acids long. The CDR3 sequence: CASSFGTGGPFSPVNTEAFF. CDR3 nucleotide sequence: TGTGCCAGCAGTTTTGGGACAGGGGGTCCTTTTTCGCCGGTAAACACTGAAGCTTTCTTT.

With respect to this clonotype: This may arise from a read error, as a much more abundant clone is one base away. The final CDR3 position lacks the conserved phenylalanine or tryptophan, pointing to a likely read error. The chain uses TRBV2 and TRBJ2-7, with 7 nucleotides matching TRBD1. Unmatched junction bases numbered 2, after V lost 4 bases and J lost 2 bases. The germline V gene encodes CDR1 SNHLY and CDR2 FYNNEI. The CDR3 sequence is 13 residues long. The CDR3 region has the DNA TGTGCCAGCAGTGGACAGGGAACCTACGAGCAGTACCTC. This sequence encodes CASSGQGTYEQYL.

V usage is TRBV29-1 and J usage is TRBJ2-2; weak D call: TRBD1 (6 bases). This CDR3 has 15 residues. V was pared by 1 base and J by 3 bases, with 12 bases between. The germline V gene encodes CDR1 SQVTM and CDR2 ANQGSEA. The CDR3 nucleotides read TGCAGCGTTGAAGTTAGGGGACAAGACACCGGGGAGCTGTTTTTT. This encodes CSVEVRGQDTGELFF.

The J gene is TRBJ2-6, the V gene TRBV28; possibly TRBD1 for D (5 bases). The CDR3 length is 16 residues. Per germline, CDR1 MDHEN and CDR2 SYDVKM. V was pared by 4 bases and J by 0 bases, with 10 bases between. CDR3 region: CASSSYQGSGANVLTF. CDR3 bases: TGTGCCAGCAGTTCCTATCAGGGCTCTGGGGCCAACGTCCTGACTTTC.